The 28 T cell receptor beta chains in this list originate from one sample, sequenced in a study of T cell repertoires in cytomegalovirus infection. TCRdb re-called the reads through MiXCR, storing one row per CDR3 protein. Here the sample spans about 360,000 distinct CDR3 sequences, roughly a third being singletons. The antigens of these receptors remain unknown. The sample was cultured PBMCs, taken from culture after CMV antigen stimulation. These receptors were taken from a human donor in good health (CMV status not recorded). Some clones in this sample may be carry-over from other donors' samples.

This clonotype was recorded many times. This chain uses TRBV7-2 with TRBJ2-3, with 7 nucleotides matching TRBD2. This CDR3 contains 16 residues. Germline V gene data show CDR1 as SGHTA and CDR2 as FQGNSA. Germline trimming cut 2 bases from V and 4 bases from J; bases unmatched to any gene: 9. In DNA, the CDR3 is TGTGCCAGCAGCTTAAAGGGCGGGAGAGACGCAGATACGCAGTATTTT. It specifies CASSLKGGRDADTQYF.

This clonotype has ten or more counts. The chain uses TRBV7-2 and TRBJ1-2, with D hard to call. Trimming stripped 4 bases from V and 2 bases from J, with 5 bases between. Per germline, CDR1 SGHTA and CDR2 FQGNSA. The length of the CDR3 is 12 residues. CDR3 sequence (DNA): TGTGCCAGCAGCTACGACAACTATGGCTACACCTTC. Translated: CASSYDNYGYTF.

The chain has TRBV28 and TRBJ1-2; D call uncertain. This CDR3 contains 13 residues. V lost 4 bases, J lost 2 bases, and 8 bases lay in between. CDR1 MDHEN and CDR2 SYDVKM come from the germline V gene. The CDR3 here is CASSSNPNYGYTF. The CDR3 DNA reads TGTGCCAGCAGTTCCAATCCCAACTATGGCTACACCTTC.

This clonotype occurred a few times. V and J are TRBV7-8 and TRBJ1-1; D may be TRBD1 (6 bases). The CDR3 is 15 residues long. The germline gives CDR1 SGHVS, CDR2 FQNEAQ. Trimming took 1 base from V and 0 from J, leaving 9 bases between them. The CDR3 protein is CASSLGEGVNTEAFF. The CDR3 DNA reads as TGTGCCAGCAGCTTAGGAGAGGGGGTGAACACTGAAGCTTTCTTT. The full variable domain, completed using reference TRBV7-8 and TRBJ1-1, is GAGVSQSPRYKVAKRGQDVALRCDPISGHVSLFWYQQALGQGPEFLTYFQNEAQLDKSGLPSDRFFAERPEGSVSTLKIQRTQQEDSAVYLCASSLGEGVNTEAFFGQGTRLTVV.

This chain joins TRBV28 and TRBJ2-7; weak D call: TRBD2 (6 bases). CDR1 is MDHEN and CDR2 is SYDVKM in the germline V gene. This CDR3 has 13 amino acids. Trimming removed 2 bases at V and 3 bases at J, with 8 bases between. The CDR3 DNA reads as TGTGCCAGCAGTTTAGCGGGAATCTACGAGCAGTACTTC. Translating it yields CASSLAGIYEQYF.

This clonotype was recorded many times. This rearrangement joins TRBV7-2 to TRBJ2-1; 10 bases map to TRBD1. CDR3 length equals 16 residues. The germline V gene encodes CDR1 SGHTA and CDR2 FQGNSA. Trimming cost V 5 bases and J 4 bases; bases outside gene matches: 8. The CDR3, as DNA: TGTGCCAGCAGCCCACAACCGGGACAGGGGTACAATGAGCAGTTCTTC. Protein product: CASSPQPGQGYNEQFF.

This rearrangement joins TRBV7-9 to TRBJ2-4, with TRBD2 matching over 9 bases. The CDR3 runs 16 residues. From germline, CDR1 is SEHNR and CDR2 FQNEAQ (reference sequence). J lost 4 bases, V lost 5 bases, and 9 bases had no gene match. The CDR3 loop reads CASSPLSTSGKNIQYF. The CDR3 DNA follows: TGTGCCAGCAGCCCCCTGTCCACTAGCGGGAAAAACATTCAGTACTTC.

The chain uses TRBV10-3 and TRBJ2-7; 7 bases align to TRBD1. Germline-derived CDR1 and CDR2 are ENHRY and SYGVKD. This CDR3 spans 12 amino acids. J was trimmed by 2 bases and V by 8 bases; bases with no gene match: 3. The CDR3 DNA is TGTGCCATCGCAGGGGGTGCCTACGAGCAGTACTTC. Its translation: CAIAGGAYEQYF.

V gene TRBV7-9 combines with J gene TRBJ1-1, with 8 positions matching TRBD1. The CDR3 is 14 amino acids. Germline V CDR1 and CDR2: SEHNR, FQNEAQ (reference sequence). With V trimmed by 4 bases and J by 4 bases, 5 bases remained unmatched. CDR3 coding DNA: TGTGCCAGCAGCTACACTACAGGGGGCACTGAAGCTTTCTTT. It specifies CASSYTTGGTEAFF.

The CDR3 nucleotides read TGTGCCAGCACCCCAAGCACAGATACGCAGTATTTT. Protein: CASTPSTDTQYF. The chain has TRBV6-1 and TRBJ2-3; D not certain. The V end was cut by 7 bases, the J end by 0 bases, with 5 bases between. Germline V lookup: CDR1 MNHNS, CDR2 SASEGT. This CDR3 region has 12 residues.

The chain couples TRBV24-1 to TRBJ1-1; 8 nucleotides line up with TRBD1. The V gene end was trimmed by 7 bases and the J gene end by 0 bases; junction bases not matched to a gene: 9. The CDR3 is made up of 16 amino acids. Germline CDR1 is KGHDR and CDR2 is SFDVKD. CDR3 amino acids: CATRSTGDPMNTEAFF. The DNA for the CDR3 is TGTGCCACCAGATCGACAGGGGACCCTATGAACACTGAAGCTTTCTTT.

The table lists this clonotype with a few counts. The V gene is TRBV12-3 or TRBV12-4, the J gene TRBJ1-2; TRBD1 agrees at 11 bases. The CDR3 is 15 residues long. V shed 5 bases, J shed 3 bases, and the junction held 5 bases outside the gene matches. CDR3 in amino acids: CASSLGTGGDYGYTF. Here the CDR3 DNA reads TGTGCCAGCAGTCTCGGGACAGGGGGTGACTATGGCTACACCTTC.

In its sample, this clonotype was seen many times. V gene TRBV7-8 combines with J gene TRBJ2-7; 10 bases align to TRBD1. Per the germline V gene, CDR1 is SGHVS and CDR2 is FQNEAQ. J lost 0 bases, V lost 3 bases, and 11 bases had no gene match. This CDR3 has 18 amino acids. The CDR3 is CASSFLTSGTGASYEQYV. The CDR3 nucleotides read TGTGCCAGCAGCTTTCTCACCTCCGGGACAGGGGCCTCCTACGAGCAGTACGTC.

This clonotype was found a few times. V is TRBV12-3 or TRBV12-4 and J is TRBJ1-2; D is perhaps TRBD1 (5 bases). Trimming removed 5 bases from V and 4 bases from J, with 11 bases in between. The CDR3 loop spans 13 amino acids. In DNA form, the CDR3 reads TGTGCCAGCAGTCCCCGGGGACCCTATGGCTACACCTTC. Translating gives CASSPRGPYGYTF.

The chain couples TRBV4-2 to TRBJ1-2; D uncertain. V was cut by 1 base and J by 8 bases, with 17 bases left in between. The CDR3 totals 15 residues. Germline CDR1 LGHNA, CDR2 YNFKEQ. CDR3: CASSQVTGESGGYTF. In DNA, the CDR3 is TGTGCCAGCAGCCAAGTAACTGGAGAAAGTGGAGGCTACACCTTC.

The genes are TRBV7-2 and TRBJ2-7; TRBD2 agrees at 10 bases. The V gene's germline CDR1 is SGHTA and CDR2 FQGNSA. This CDR3 comprises 14 residues. J lost 5 bases, V lost 6 bases, and 7 bases had no gene match. The CDR3 nucleotides read TGTGCCAGCAGGGACCTAGCGGGAGCGGACGAGCAGTACTTC. It translates to CASRDLAGADEQYF.

The chain joins TRBV7-9 to TRBJ2-7; 11 nucleotides line up with TRBD2. The length of the CDR3 is 16 residues. Germline lookup yields CDR1 SEHNR and CDR2 FQNEAQ (reference sequence). V lost 5 bases and J lost 0; bases outside the gene matches: 6. The CDR3 sequence: CASSPEGTSGSYEQYF. For the CDR3, the DNA is TGTGCCAGCAGCCCCGAAGGGACTAGCGGCTCCTACGAGCAGTACTTC.

The chain combines TRBV18 with TRBJ2-5, with D unresolved. Trimming cost V 3 bases and J 2 bases, with 7 bases left between them. Germline CDR1 is KGHSH and CDR2 is LQKENI. This CDR3 region has 13 residues. The CDR3: CASSPSSQETQYF. In DNA form, the CDR3 reads TGTGCCAGCTCACCGAGTTCTCAAGAGACCCAGTACTTC.

The chain employs TRBV6-5 and TRBJ1-6, with 10 bases lining up with TRBD1. The CDR3 is 17 amino acids. Germline values: CDR1 MNHEY, CDR2 SVGAGI. V dropped 0 bases and J dropped 9; count of bases not matched to a gene: 8. CDR3 region: CASSYSGTGEGSSPLHF. The DNA of the CDR3 is TGTGCCAGCAGTTACTCCGGGACAGGGGAAGGTAGTTCACCCCTCCACTTT.

Only a few counts were recorded for this clonotype. The chain has TRBV6-6 and TRBJ2-5; 10 nucleotides line up with TRBD2. Trimming removed 2 bases from V and 1 base from J; junction bases left unmatched: 4. The CDR3 sequence is 16 residues long. CDR1 and CDR2 from the germline V gene are MNHNY and SVGAGI (reference sequence). The chain's CDR3 is CASSYAGLAAQETQYF. As DNA, the CDR3 is TGTGCCAGCAGTTACGCCGGACTAGCGGCCCAAGAGACCCAGTACTTC.

V usage is TRBV7-9 and J usage is TRBJ2-7; D unclear. V dropped 2 bases and J dropped 2 bases, with 10 bases sitting between them. The CDR3 covers 14 residues. Germline CDR1 reads SEHNR; CDR2 reads FQNEAQ (reference sequence). The CDR3 nucleotides read TGTGCCAGCAGCTTAATGGGCCGTCCCTACGAGCAGTACGTC. This encodes CASSLMGRPYEQYV.

This chain links TRBV29-1 with TRBJ2-1; perhaps TRBD1 as D (6 bases). The CDR3 loop spans 13 amino acids. Germline assignment: CDR1 SQVTM and CDR2 ANQGSEA. V lost 4 bases, J lost 7 bases, and 14 bases lay in between. The CDR3 nucleotides read TGCAGCGTTGTACAGGGCATGAGGAATGAGCAGTTCTTC. Its protein is CSVVQGMRNEQFF.

This clonotype was detected a few times. The chain recombines TRBV6-1 with TRBJ2-7; TRBD1 matches at 9 bases. This CDR3 is built from 15 residues. Germline CDR1 reads MNHNS; CDR2 reads SASEGT. V shed 2 bases and J 4 bases; nucleotides not matched to a gene: 6. Here the CDR3 reads CASSETDRGGYEQYV. CDR3 in DNA: TGTGCCAGCAGTGAAACGGACAGGGGAGGGTACGAGCAGTACGTC.

The chain is built from TRBV29-1 and TRBJ2-5; TRBD1 agrees at 8 bases. Germline assignment: CDR1 SQVTM and CDR2 ANQGSEA. V was clipped by 7 bases and J by 4 bases; unmatched bases: 5. The CDR3 contains 12 residues. The CDR3 nucleotides are TGCAGCGGGTGGACAGGGAGAGAGACCCAGTACTTC. Its translation: CSGWTGRETQYF.

In this sample, this clonotype turned up a few times. This chain links TRBV19 with TRBJ2-2; 7 bases agree with TRBD1. The germline gives CDR1 LNHDA, CDR2 SQIVND (reference sequence). This CDR3 has 15 residues. The trim removed 5 bases at V and 4 bases at J, leaving 7 bases unmatched. This CDR3 reads CASSHRGSGTGELFF. The CDR3 DNA reads TGTGCCAGTAGTCACAGGGGATCGGGCACCGGGGAGCTGTTTTTT.

In its sample, this clonotype was seen many times. CDR3 in amino acids: CASSEEARSSMNTEAFF. CDR3 nucleotides: TGTGCCAGCAGCGAGGAGGCCAGGTCGTCCATGAACACTGAAGCTTTCTTT. The V gene is TRBV7-2, the J gene TRBJ1-1, with D unclear. V shed 5 bases and J shed 0 bases, with 19 bases lying between them. This CDR3 spans 17 amino acids. Germline values: CDR1 SGHTA, CDR2 FQGNSA.

This clonotype was found many times. The chain recombines TRBV10-3 with TRBJ1-5; no reliable D call. Germline V gives CDR1 ENHRY, CDR2 SYGVKD. The CDR3 runs 12 residues. V lost 6 bases, J lost 9 bases, and 12 bases lay in between. The CDR3 DNA is TGTGCCATCAGAGCAGAGCAAGGGCCCCAGCATTTT. It is translated as CAIRAEQGPQHF.

The V and J genes are TRBV7-8 and TRBJ2-2; 13 bases match TRBD2. This CDR3 is built from 20 residues. V lost 7 bases, J lost 0 bases, and 14 bases stayed unmatched. The germline CDR1 and CDR2 sequences are SGHVS and FQNEAQ. The CDR3 nucleotides are TGTGCCAGCACCTTCCCGGAGGGACTAGCGGGATCGACGAACACCGGGGAGCTGTTTTTT. Its protein product is CASTFPEGLAGSTNTGELFF.